What follows are 27 T cell receptor beta chains derived from one specimen sequenced in a study of shared clonotypes between healthy human individuals. Here immunoSEQ multiplex PCR was the method, and the copy in TCRdb shows in-frame clones only, minus some. The sample contains some 470,000 clones, 75% to 85% of which appear only once. The sample comprised PBMCs. The receptors were gathered from a woman aged 40 to 50 in good health. Some clones in this sample may be carry-over from other donors' samples.

The genes are TRBV28 and TRBJ2-3; a weak D match, TRBD1 (6 bases). This CDR3 spans 20 amino acids. The V and J ends lost 3 bases and 3 bases respectively, with 28 bases between them. CDR1 and CDR2 from the germline V gene are MDHEN and SYDVKM. The CDR3 nucleotides are TGTGCCAGCAGTTTCGCTCCGACAGGAGCGGCTTTTATCAAGACAGATACGCAGTATTTT. Protein: CASSFAPTGAAFIKTDTQYF.

The DNA for the CDR3 is TGCGCCAGCAGCCAAAGCGGGACAGGTCAGCCCCAGCATTTT. Its protein is CASSQSGTGQPQHF. The chain carries TRBV4-1 and TRBJ1-5; 8 bases line up with TRBD1. The length of the CDR3 is 14 residues. The germline gives CDR1 MGHRA, CDR2 YSYEKL. Trimming at V came to 2 bases and at J to 6 bases, leaving 3 bases not matched to a gene.

This clone was detected a few times. The rearrangement uses TRBV2 and TRBJ2-1; D gene ambiguous. Per the germline V gene, CDR1 is SNHLY and CDR2 is FYNNEI. The CDR3 spans 13 residues. CDR3 sequence (DNA): TGTGCTCTCCTTGGGAATTATAACAATGAGCAGTTCTTC. This sequence encodes CALLGNYNNEQFF.

This chain joins TRBV29-1 and TRBJ2-1, with a weak D call TRBD2 (6 bases). The V gene lost 4 bases and the J gene lost 1 base, with 11 bases spanning the gap. This CDR3 is 14 amino acids long. Germline-derived CDR1 and CDR2 are SQVTM and ANQGSEA. For the CDR3, the DNA is TGCAGCGTTGGGAGGGTCGGGTCCTACAATGAGCAGTTCTTC. Amino acids: CSVGRVGSYNEQFF.

Comment on this clone: The identical CDR3 is also encoded by other nucleotide sequences in the sample. The chain carries TRBV9 and TRBJ2-7; 7 bases are a match to TRBD1. The CDR3 is made up of 15 amino acids. Trimming at V came to 2 bases and at J to 2 bases, leaving 7 bases not matched to a gene. Germline V gene sequence: CDR1 SGDLS, CDR2 YYNGEE. The CDR3 region has the DNA TGTGCCAGCAGCGTTGCCGGGACAGAGGCCTACGAGCAGTACTTC. It specifies CASSVAGTEAYEQYF.

This clone appeared many times. This chain joins TRBV4-1 and TRBJ1-2; D possibly corresponds to TRBD1 (6 bases). V gave up 0 bases and J gave up 0 bases, with 11 bases separating them. Germline values: CDR1 MGHRA, CDR2 YSYEKL. This CDR3 has 16 residues. The CDR3 region has the DNA TGCGCCAGCAGCCAAGAAGGGGGGGGATCTAACTATGGCTACACCTTC. It encodes CASSQEGGGSNYGYTF.

The chain recombines TRBV21-1 with TRBJ1-5. TRBV21-1 is noted as a pseudogene. The CDR3 is 20 residues long. CDR3 region: CASSKALFGPRRGSNQPQHF. CDR3 nucleotides: TGTGCCAGCAGCAAAGCGCTCTTTGGACCGCGGCGAGGGAGCAATCAGCCCCAGCATTTT.

The chain employs TRBV11-2 and TRBJ2-5, with unresolved D. The V and J ends lost 5 bases and 5 bases respectively, with 9 bases between them. The CDR3 totals 12 residues. Germline lookup yields CDR1 SGHAT and CDR2 FQNNGV. Here the CDR3 reads CASSQMRETQYF. The CDR3 DNA reads TGTGCCAGCAGCCAAATGCGGGAGACCCAGTACTTC.

This clone was picked up many times. This chain connects TRBV6-4 to TRBJ2-3; D unresolved. The CDR3 length is 15 residues. Trimming took off 6 bases at V and 0 bases at J, with 13 bases between the two ends. CDR1 and CDR2 from the germline V gene are MRHNA and SNTAGT. CDR3 sequence (DNA): TGTGCCAGCAGCGCAGATCCGGGTAGCACAGATACGCAGTATTTT. As protein: CASSADPGSTDTQYF.

For the CDR3, the DNA is TGTGCCATCAGTGACTCCGCCGGGACTAGCGGTTACAATGAGCAGTTCTTC. As protein: CAISDSAGTSGYNEQFF. J is TRBJ2-1 and V is TRBV10-3, with 11 bases identical to TRBD2. V was pared by 3 bases and J by 4 bases, with 8 bases of the junction left unmatched. Germline V gene sequence: CDR1 ENHRY, CDR2 SYGVKD. The CDR3 loop spans 17 amino acids.

This chain links TRBV20-1 with TRBJ2-7; D is uncertain. This CDR3 comprises 11 residues. The germline CDR1 and CDR2 sequences are DFQATT and SNEGSKA (reference sequence). V was pared by 3 bases and J by 5 bases, with 8 bases between. CDR3 coding DNA: TGCAGTGCTAGTACCCCAGACGAGCAGTACTTC. This translates into CSASTPDEQYF.

This clone was seen a few times. The gene calls are TRBV27 and TRBJ1-2; tentatively, D is TRBD1 (5 bases). The CDR3 runs to 12 residues. CDR1 MNHEY and CDR2 SMNVEV come from the germline V gene (reference sequence). The germline V and J ends were trimmed by 7 bases and 7 bases, with 13 bases remaining between them. CDR3 bases: TGTGCCAGCAAACAGGAACGAAGTGGCTACACCTTC. It translates to CASKQERSGYTF.

The chain is built from TRBV9 and TRBJ2-3; the match to TRBD1 covers 8 bases. The CDR3 covers 19 residues. V was pared by 3 bases and J by 4 bases, with 19 bases of the junction left unmatched. CDR1 is SGDLS, CDR2 YYNGEE, per germline. This CDR3 is CASSGIGRQGISVADTQYF. Here the CDR3 DNA reads TGTGCCAGCAGCGGAATAGGGAGACAGGGGATTTCCGTCGCAGATACGCAGTATTTT.

This chain links TRBV4-2 with TRBJ2-7; 10 bases match TRBD2. CDR1 is LGHNA and CDR2 is YNFKEQ in the germline V gene. The junction had 2 bases not matched to a gene; V was cut back by 0 bases and J by 3 bases. The CDR3 is 15 residues long. The CDR3: CASSQESGRDYEQYF. The CDR3 coding sequence is TGTGCCAGCAGCCAAGAGAGCGGGAGGGACTACGAGCAGTACTTC.

This clone was counted only a few times. The rearrangement uses TRBV4-2 and TRBJ1-4; the D is unclear. Between the trimmed V and J ends, which lost 4 bases and 0 bases, there was a span of 9 bases. CDR3 length: 15 amino acids. Per the germline V gene, CDR1 is LGHNA and CDR2 is YNFKEQ. Here the CDR3 reads CASSPRGATNEKLFF. The CDR3 coding sequence is TGTGCCAGCAGCCCCCGGGGAGCAACTAATGAAAAACTGTTTTTT.

This chain uses TRBV5-1 with TRBJ1-1; possible D gene TRBD1, 5 bases. V lost 3 bases and J lost 4, with 10 bases in between. CDR1 is SGHRS and CDR2 is YFSETQ in the germline V gene. The CDR3 runs to 13 residues. This CDR3 is CASSSRGATEAFF. In DNA, the CDR3 is TGCGCCAGCAGCTCCCGAGGGGCCACTGAAGCTTTCTTT.

As concerns this clone: With a far larger clone one base away, a read error is the likely cause. Because it lacks the conserved phenylalanine or tryptophan at the end, this CDR3 is likely a read error. This chain connects TRBV7-9 to TRBJ1-2; no firm D call. The CDR3 runs to 12 residues. The V end lost 5 bases, the J end lost 5 bases, and 9 bases lay between the germline ends. Looked up from germline, CDR1 is SEHNR and CDR2 is FQNEAQ (reference sequence). CDR3: CASSVSGYGYTL. The CDR3 region has the DNA TGTGCCAGCAGCGTGTCGGGGTATGGCTACACCCTC.

J is TRBJ1-4 and V is TRBV5-1; tentatively, D is TRBD1 (6 bases). From germline, CDR1 is SGHRS and CDR2 YFSETQ. Trimming removed 6 bases at V and 5 bases at J, with 20 bases between. The CDR3 runs 16 residues. CDR3 residues: CASTGETGTRNEKLFF. Here the CDR3 DNA reads TGCGCCAGCACCGGCGAAACCGGGACACGCAATGAAAAACTGTTTTTT.

CDR3 sequence reads: CASSLTGNTIYF. The CDR3 DNA reads as TGTGCCAGCAGTTTAACAGGAAACACCATATATTTT. The V and J genes are TRBV28 and TRBJ1-3; no definite D call. This CDR3 has 12 residues. Trimming stripped 2 bases from V and 4 bases from J, with 3 bases between. CDR1 MDHEN and CDR2 SYDVKM come from the germline V gene.

This clone was seen only once. The chain is built from TRBV19 and TRBJ2-5, with 7 bases that match TRBD1. The CDR3 contains 13 residues. Germline-derived CDR1 and CDR2 are LNHDA and SQIVND (reference sequence). Losses at the gene ends were 7 bases for V and 4 bases for J; bases not matched to a gene: 6. CDR3: CASKTTGSETQYF. CDR3 sequence (DNA): TGTGCCAGTAAGACGACAGGGTCAGAGACCCAGTACTTC.

The CDR3 loop reads CAISEPADRGNTGELFF. In nucleotides, the CDR3 is TGTGCCATCAGTGAACCCGCAGACAGGGGGAACACCGGGGAGCTGTTTTTT. The V gene is TRBV10-3, the J gene TRBJ2-2, with 8 bases aligning to TRBD1. The CDR3 is 17 amino acids. The trim removed 3 bases at V and 1 base at J, leaving 7 bases unmatched. Germline V lookup: CDR1 ENHRY, CDR2 SYGVKD.

With respect to this clone: A far more abundant clone sits one base away, making this likely a read error. Since the CDR3 does not end with the conserved phenylalanine or tryptophan, this likely comes from a read error. The gene calls are TRBV5-1 and TRBJ1-2; 7 bases are a match to TRBD1. CDR1 and CDR2 (germline): SGHRS, YFSETQ. The trim removed 4 bases at V and 4 bases at J, leaving 10 bases unmatched. This CDR3 has 15 residues. This chain's CDR3 is CASSTTGLRSYGYTL. The DNA of the CDR3 is TGCGCCAGCAGCACGACAGGGTTGAGGAGCTATGGCTACACCCTC.

There are a few counts of this clone. The V call is TRBV27, the J call TRBJ2-1; TRBD2 matches 12 bases. The CDR3 spans 16 residues. Germline V CDR1 and CDR2: MNHEY, SMNVEV (reference sequence). Trimming removed 7 bases from V and 3 bases from J; junction bases left unmatched: 7. CDR3 coding DNA: TGTGCCAGCAACCCACTAGCGGGAGGTGGCTACAATGAGCAGTTCTTC. The encoded protein is CASNPLAGGGYNEQFF.

In its sample, this clone was seen a few times. Other DNA sequences in the sample encode the same CDR3. The chain carries TRBV7-9 and TRBJ1-2; D not certain. V lost 2 bases to trimming and J lost 2 bases, with 6 bases between them. CDR1 and CDR2 from the germline V gene are SEHNR and FQNEAQ (reference sequence). The CDR3 runs to 13 residues. The CDR3 protein is CASSLNSNYGYTF. The CDR3 DNA follows: TGTGCCAGCAGCTTAAACAGCAACTATGGCTACACCTTC.

This chain connects TRBV30 to TRBJ2-3; D may be TRBD2 (6 bases). V lost 0 bases and J lost 4, with 8 bases in between. CDR1 and CDR2 from the germline V gene are GTSNPN and SVGIG (reference sequence). This CDR3 is 13 amino acids long. CDR3 sequence: CAWSVWGADTQYF. DNA for the CDR3: TGTGCCTGGAGTGTATGGGGGGCAGATACGCAGTATTTT.

V usage is TRBV19 and J usage is TRBJ2-1, with 8 bases matching TRBD2. V trimming: 4 bases; J trimming: 7 bases; junction bases outside the gene matches: 6. Germline values: CDR1 LNHDA, CDR2 SQIVND (reference sequence). This CDR3 is built from 14 residues. The chain's CDR3 is CASSTRTSRNEQFF. In DNA, the CDR3 is TGTGCCAGTAGTACTCGGACTAGCCGGAATGAGCAGTTCTTC. Based on the CDR3 plus reference TRBV19 and TRBJ2-1, the full variable domain is DGGITQSPKYLFRKEGQNVTLSCEQNLNHDAMYWYRQDPGQGLRLIYYSQIVNDFQKGDIAEGYSVSREKKESFPLTVTSAQKNPTAFYLCASSTRTSRNEQFFGPGTRLTVL.

The CDR3 coding sequence is TGTGCCAGCAGCTACAGATTCTCTGGGGCCAACGTCCTGACTTTC. As protein: CASSYRFSGANVLTF. The chain joins TRBV7-3 to TRBJ2-6; D uncertain. V lost 4 bases, J lost 0 bases, and 7 bases lay in between. CDR3 length: 15 residues. Per germline, CDR1 SGHTA and CDR2 FQGTGA. The full variable domain, completed using reference TRBV7-3 and TRBJ2-6, is GAGVSQTPSNKVTEKGKYVELRCDPISGHTALYWYRQSLGQGPEFLIYFQGTGAADDSGLPNDRFFAVRPEGSVSTLKIQRTERGDSAVYLCASSYRFSGANVLTFGAGSRLTVL.